This entry features one T cell receptor (beta chain) sequence. Its antigen is not identified. Generated by immunoSEQ multiplex PCR, the TCRdb table keeps only in-frame clones and is missing some. Seen here are roughly 97,000 clones, roughly 86% observed once, and the top ten hold approximately 3%. The source of the sample is a study of T cell responses to AZD1222 COVID-19 vaccine. There are 16 residues in the CDR3. J was trimmed by 4 bases and V by 6 bases; bases with no gene match: 10. Germline CDR1 MDHEN, CDR2 SYDVKM. Findings and limits, study-wide: Distributed over spike, vaccine-associated CD4 TCRs predominated at 160-218 and 743-854. Mostly white British, mostly female donors; authors suggested clonal diversity may be underestimated.

Source: peripheral blood, taken 28 days after the second dose of the MenACWY control vaccine. The V call is TRBV28, the J call TRBJ1-5; 9 nucleotides align to TRBD1. The sequence was obtained from an adult who received the MenACWY meningococcal vaccine as a control. The CDR3 sequence is CASRSPGTGRNQPQHF. Here the CDR3 DNA reads TGTGCCAGCAGATCTCCCGGGACAGGGAGGAATCAGCCCCAGCATTTT.